These 8 T cell receptor beta chains were sequenced from one sample in a study of blood T cell repertoires in COVID-19. Using immunoSEQ multiplex PCR, the repertoire was profiled, and TCRdb retains in-frame clones only, with some absent. This table holds fewer than 450,000 clones, approximately 88% found once. Sequencing was done on a sample of PBMCs or T cells enriched from blood (not recorded which). These receptor sequences come from a woman aged 40 to 50 with acute COVID-19.

This sequence joins TRBV3-1 (or the pseudogene TRBV3-2) and TRBJ2-3; weak D call: TRBD2 (6 bases). With 1 base removed from V and 5 bases from J, the gap between germline ends came to 13 bases. The length of the CDR3 is 15 residues. The germline CDR1 and CDR2 sequences are LGHDT and YNNKEL (reference sequence). Here the CDR3 reads CASSQVRLGEDTQYF. CDR3 nucleotides: TGTGCCAGCAGCCAAGTCCGACTAGGTGAAGATACGCAGTATTTT.

This clone has just one count. This chain links TRBV7-6 with TRBJ2-3, with 9 nucleotides matching TRBD2. The CDR3 covers 15 residues. From germline, CDR1 is SGHVS and CDR2 FNYEAQ. The trim removed 6 bases at V and 1 base at J, leaving 5 bases unmatched. CDR3 in DNA: TGTGCCAGCAGACTAAGCGGGGGGCGCACAGATACGCAGTATTTT. This translates into CASRLSGGRTDTQYF. Full variable domain (missing parts from reference TRBV7-6 and TRBJ2-3): GAGVSQSPRYKVTKRGQDVALRCDPISGHVSLYWYRQALGQGPEFLTYFNYEAQQDKSGLPNDRFSAERPEGSISTLTIQRTEQRDSAMYRCASRLSGGRTDTQYFGPGTRLTVL.

The gene calls are TRBV5-6 and TRBJ2-5, with TRBD1 matching over 9 bases. CDR3 length: 14 amino acids. V shed 5 bases, J shed 6 bases, and the junction held 8 bases outside the gene matches. Germline V gene data show CDR1 as SGHDT and CDR2 as YYEEEE. CDR3 DNA sequence: TGTGCCAGCAGTCTTACAGGGGGCGAGCAGACCCAGTACTTC. Translated: CASSLTGGEQTQYF.

V usage is TRBV25-1 and J usage is TRBJ1-4; possible D gene TRBD1, 5 bases. Germline CDR1 is MGHDK and CDR2 is SYGVNS. The CDR3 loop spans 14 amino acids. Trimming removed 4 bases from V and 6 bases from J, with 12 bases in between. DNA of the CDR3: TGTGCCAGCAGTGTGGAGGGGACGGATGAAAAACTGTTTTTT. It encodes CASSVEGTDEKLFF.

The chain joins TRBV2 to TRBJ2-7; a weak D match, TRBD2 (5 bases). CDR3 length equals 14 residues. Trimming removed 4 bases at V and 0 bases at J, with 10 bases between. Germline-derived CDR1 and CDR2 are SNHLY and FYNNEI. CDR3 sequence (DNA): TGTGCCAGCAGTGTAAGCGGAAGCTCCTACGAGCAGTACTTC. Translation: CASSVSGSSYEQYF.

The V gene is TRBV20-1, the J gene TRBJ1-2; no definite D call. V gave up 3 bases and J gave up 2 bases, with 7 bases separating them. CDR1 and CDR2 (germline): DFQATT, SNEGSKA (reference sequence). The CDR3 runs to 12 residues. The CDR3 DNA is TGCAGTGCTAGTCCGGAGAACTATGGCTACACCTTC. Its translation is CSASPENYGYTF.

This rearrangement joins TRBV19 to TRBJ2-7, with 11 bases lining up with TRBD1. V lost 3 bases and J lost 7; bases outside the gene matches: 8. The CDR3 totals 15 residues. CDR1 LNHDA and CDR2 SQIVND come from the germline V gene (reference sequence). This CDR3 is CASSIRTGGANEQYF. The CDR3 DNA sequence: TGTGCCAGTAGTATTAGGACAGGGGGCGCAAATGAGCAGTACTTC.

J is TRBJ1-1 and V is TRBV7-2, with D tentatively TRBD1 (6 bases). Germline V gene data show CDR1 as SGHTA and CDR2 as FQGNSA. V lost 1 base and J lost 3, with 12 bases in between. The CDR3 totals 15 residues. The DNA for the CDR3 is TGTGCCAGCAGCTTAGGTGGGGGCAGGTACACTGAAGCTTTCTTT. Its protein product is CASSLGGGRYTEAFF.